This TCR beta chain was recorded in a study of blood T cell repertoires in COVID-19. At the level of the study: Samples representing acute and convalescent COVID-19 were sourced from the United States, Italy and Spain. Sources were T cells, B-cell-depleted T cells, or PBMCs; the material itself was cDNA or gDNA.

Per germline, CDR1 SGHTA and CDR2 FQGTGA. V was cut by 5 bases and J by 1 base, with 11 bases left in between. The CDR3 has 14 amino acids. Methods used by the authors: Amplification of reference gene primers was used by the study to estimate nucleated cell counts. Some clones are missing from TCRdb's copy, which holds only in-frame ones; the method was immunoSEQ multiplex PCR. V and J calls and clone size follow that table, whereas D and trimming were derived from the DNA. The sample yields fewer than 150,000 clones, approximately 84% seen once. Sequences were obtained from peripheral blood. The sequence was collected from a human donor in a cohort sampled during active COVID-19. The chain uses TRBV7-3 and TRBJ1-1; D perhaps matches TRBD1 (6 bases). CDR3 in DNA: TGTGCCAGCAGCCAACAGGGCCGGAACACTGAAGCTTTCTTT. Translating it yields CASSQQGRNTEAFF. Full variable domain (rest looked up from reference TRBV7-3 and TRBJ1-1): GAGVSQTPSNKVTEKGKYVELRCDPISGHTALYWYRQSLGQGPEFLIYFQGTGAADDSGLPNDRFFAVRPEGSVSTLKIQRTERGDSAVYLCASSQQGRNTEAFFGQGTRLTVV.